The following is a T cell receptor beta chain sequence with its context. Its matching antigen is unknown. This entry belongs to a study of shared clonotypes between healthy human individuals. General study findings and limits: Among non-shared clonotypes, generation probabilities were lower than among those shared by all four donors.

An assay was performed, and its level was deep. Template for every sorted-subset replicate PCR totaled about 0.2 ug DNA, approximately 30,000 T cell genomes. Measured with immunoSEQ multiplex PCR; TCRdb has only the in-frame clones, and not every one. In the table there are approximately 2.4 million clones, approximately 96% of which are singletons. The CDR3 has 12 residues. In germline, CDR1 is LNHDA, CDR2 SQIVND (reference sequence). V lost 4 bases and J 10 bases, leaving 11 bases between the germline ends. The donors were all Caucasian adults (living in Nashville, Tennessee). The receptor comes from a man aged 18 to 35 in good health. The rearrangement links TRBV19 to TRBJ2-1; D is unresolved. The sample consisted of naive CD4+ T cells sorted from blood. Stated subset: CD45RA+ positively selected. In DNA form, the CDR3 reads TGTGCCAGTAGTACGGGCGGCCCGGAGCAGTTCTTC. Protein sequence: CASSTGGPEQFF.